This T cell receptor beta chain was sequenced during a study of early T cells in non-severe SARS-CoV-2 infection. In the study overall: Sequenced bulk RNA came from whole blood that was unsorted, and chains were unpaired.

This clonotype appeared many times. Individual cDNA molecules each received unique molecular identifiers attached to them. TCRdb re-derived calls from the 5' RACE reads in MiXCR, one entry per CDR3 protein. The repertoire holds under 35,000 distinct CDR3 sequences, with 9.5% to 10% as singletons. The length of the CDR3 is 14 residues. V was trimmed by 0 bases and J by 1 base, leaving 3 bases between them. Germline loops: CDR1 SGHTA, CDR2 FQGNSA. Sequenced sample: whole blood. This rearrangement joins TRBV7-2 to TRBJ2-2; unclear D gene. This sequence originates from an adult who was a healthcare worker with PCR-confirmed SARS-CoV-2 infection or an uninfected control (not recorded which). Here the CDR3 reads CASSLALNTGELFF. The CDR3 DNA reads TGTGCCAGCAGCTTAGCCCTGAACACCGGGGAGCTGTTTTTT.